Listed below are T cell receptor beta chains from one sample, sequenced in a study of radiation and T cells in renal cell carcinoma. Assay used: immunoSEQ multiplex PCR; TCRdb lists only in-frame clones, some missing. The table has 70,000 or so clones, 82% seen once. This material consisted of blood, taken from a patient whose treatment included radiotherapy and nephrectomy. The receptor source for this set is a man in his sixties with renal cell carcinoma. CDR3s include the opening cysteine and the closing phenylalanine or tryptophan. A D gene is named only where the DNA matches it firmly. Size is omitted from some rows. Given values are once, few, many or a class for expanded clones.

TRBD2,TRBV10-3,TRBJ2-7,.,TGTGCCATCAGACCGGGACTAGCGGGAGATGAGCAGTACTTC,CAIRPGLAGDEQYF
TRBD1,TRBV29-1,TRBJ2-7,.,TGCAGCGTTGAAGACTACAGGGGACGCTCCTACGAGCAGTACTTC,CSVEDYRGRSYEQYF
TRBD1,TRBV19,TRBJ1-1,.,TGTGCCAGTAGTTCCGGCCCAGGGACAGGGAGGGATGAAGCTTTCTTT,CASSSGPGTGRDEAFF
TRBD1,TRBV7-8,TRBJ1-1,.,TGTGCCAGCAGCCGTACAGGGGGCGCGGGCACTGAAGCTTTCTTT,CASSRTGGAGTEAFF
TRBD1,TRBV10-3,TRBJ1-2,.,TGTGCCATCAGCGGACAGGGGGGTTCATATGGCTACACCTTC,CAISGQGGSYGYTF
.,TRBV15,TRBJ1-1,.,TGTGCCACCAGCAGAGAAGTCCGCTGGAACACTGAAGCTTTCTTT,CATSREVRWNTEAFF
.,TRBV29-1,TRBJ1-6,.,TGCAGCGTTGGCTTCGGTCCAGTGACTAATTCACCCCTCCACTTT,CSVGFGPVTNSPLHF
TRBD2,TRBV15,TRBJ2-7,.,TGTGCCACCAGCAGAGATGAGGTATTTGGCGGGAGCCGATACGAGCAGTACTTC,CATSRDEVFGGSRYEQYF
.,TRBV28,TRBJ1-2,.,TGTGCCAGCACACCCTACCGGGGCAGAGTGTCCTATGGCTACACCTTC,CASTPYRGRVSYGYTF
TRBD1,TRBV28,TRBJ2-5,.,TGTGCCAGCAGCCCACCTGGACAGGGTAAGAGGGAGACCCAGTACTTC,CASSPPGQGKRETQYF
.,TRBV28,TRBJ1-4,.,TGTGCCAGCAAGACAGGAATCAATGAAAAACTGTTTTTT,CASKTGINEKLFF
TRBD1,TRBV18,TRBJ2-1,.,TGTGCCAGCTCACCGGCAGGGGGATACAATGAGCAGTTCTTC,CASSPAGGYNEQFF
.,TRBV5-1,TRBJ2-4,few,TGCGCCAGCAGCTCCGCAAGCATTCAGTACTTC,CASSSASIQYF
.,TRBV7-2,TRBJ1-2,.,TGTGCCAGCAGCTTATCAGGGTCTAACTATGGCTACACCTTC,CASSLSGSNYGYTF
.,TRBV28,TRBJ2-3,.,TGTGCCAGCAGTCCGTCTACACGGTCGTCAGATACGCAGTATTTT,CASSPSTRSSDTQYF
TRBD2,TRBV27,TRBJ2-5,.,TGTGCCAGCAGACTAGCGGGAGGGGAGACCCAGTACTTC,CASRLAGGETQYF
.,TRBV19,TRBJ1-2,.,TGTGCCAGTATGGCCTTAAGAGGGGGTAACTATGGCTACACCTTC,CASMALRGGNYGYTF
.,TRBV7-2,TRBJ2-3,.,TGTGCCAGCAGCTGGGTTGGGGGCGGAGATACGCAGTATTTT,CASSWVGGGDTQYF
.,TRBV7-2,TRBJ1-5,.,TGTGCCAGCAGCCAAGGGTGGTTGGGTCAGCCCCAGCATTTT,CASSQGWLGQPQHF
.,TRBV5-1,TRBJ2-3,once,TGCGCCAGCAGCTTGCAGTCCTCCATTGGGGATACGCAGTATTTT,CASSLQSSIGDTQYF
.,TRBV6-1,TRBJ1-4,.,TGTGCCAGCACGGGGAGGAATGAAAAACTGTTTTTT,CASTGRNEKLFF
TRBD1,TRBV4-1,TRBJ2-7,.,TGCGCCAGCAGCCAAGAACCCCCAGGGGGCCAAGGAGCCTACGAGCAGTACTTC,CASSQEPPGGQGAYEQYF
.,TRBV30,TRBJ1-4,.,TGTGCCTGGAGTCGAGGCGGGGGGGAAAAACTGTTTTTT,CAWSRGGGEKLFF
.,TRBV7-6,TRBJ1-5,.,TGTGCCAGCAGCCCTCTACCCGCAGGAGGGAATCAGCCCCAGCATTTT,CASSPLPAGGNQPQHF
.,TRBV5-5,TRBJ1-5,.,TGTGCCAGCAGCTTGGAATTAGGCGATCAGCCCCAGCATTTT,CASSLELGDQPQHF
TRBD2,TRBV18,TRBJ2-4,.,TGTGCCAGCTCACCACCGCGTAGCGGGGCCAAAAACATTCAGTACTTC,CASSPPRSGAKNIQYF
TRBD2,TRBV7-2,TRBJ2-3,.,TGTGCCAGCAGCTTACTACTAGCGATAGATACGCAGTATTTT,CASSLLLAIDTQYF
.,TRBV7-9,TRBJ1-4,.,TGTGCCAGCAGCTCCAGATACCCGAGAGCAACTAATGAAAAACTGTTTTTT,CASSSRYPRATNEKLFF
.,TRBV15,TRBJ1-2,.,TGTGCCACCAGCAGAGAGGGCACTTGGGATGGCTACACCTTC,CATSREGTWDGYTF
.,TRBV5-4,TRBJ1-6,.,TGTGCCAGCAGCTTGGGGGCGGGAAATAATTCACCCCTCCACTTT,CASSLGAGNNSPLHF
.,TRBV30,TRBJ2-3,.,TGTGCCTGGAGGCTCGGGGGAACTGGAGGTACGCAGTATTTT,CAWRLGGTGGTQYF
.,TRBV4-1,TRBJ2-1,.,TGCGCCAGCAGCACCGGGGGCTCCCAGTTCTTC,CASSTGGSQFF
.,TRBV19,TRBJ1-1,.,TGTGCCAGTAGTTTCCTGAACACTGAAGCTTTCTTT,CASSFLNTEAFF
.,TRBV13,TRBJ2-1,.,TGTGCCAGCAGCTTATGGCAGGGGGGCGCCTACAATGAGCAGTTCTTC,CASSLWQGGAYNEQFF
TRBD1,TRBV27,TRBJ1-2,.,TGTGCCAGCACCACCATAGGGGGCTTGGGTGGCTACACCTTC,CASTTIGGLGGYTF
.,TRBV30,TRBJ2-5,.,TGTGCCTGGAGTGTAGAAAGGGAGACCCAGTACTTC,CAWSVERETQYF
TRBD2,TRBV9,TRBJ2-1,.,TGTGCCAGCAGGGACGAGCGGGGGACCAATGAGCAGTTCTTC,CASRDERGTNEQFF
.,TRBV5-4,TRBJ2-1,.,TGTGCCAGCAGCTTGGTAGCAGGGAACAATGAGCAGTTCTTC,CASSLVAGNNEQFF
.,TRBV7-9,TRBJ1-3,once,TGTGCCAGCAGCTTCCCTGGAAACACCATATATTTT,CASSFPGNTIYF
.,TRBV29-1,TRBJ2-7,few,TGCAGCGCAGTGGACGAGACCTACGAGCAGTACTTC,CSAVDETYEQYF